This TCR beta chain comes out of a study of T cell changes during pregnancy in multiple sclerosis. Data came from immunoSEQ multiplex PCR; TCRdb stores just in-frame clones and leaves some out. Altogether 65,000 to 95,000 clones are present, approximately 93% being singletons, with the ten largest covering about 0.99%. Germline V gene data show CDR1 as LNHDA and CDR2 as SQIVND (reference sequence). The CDR3 loop spans 17 amino acids. The V end lost 5 bases, the J end lost 4 bases, and 23 bases lay between the germline ends. The specimen comprised peripheral blood, sampled in the second trimester of pregnancy. This receptor was taken from a female donor in good health, enrolled as a control in a pregnancy study. V and J are TRBV19 and TRBJ1-2; D perhaps matches TRBD1 (5 bases). This CDR3 is CASSFRDARRDGYGYTF. The CDR3 region has the DNA TGTGCCAGTAGTTTTCGGGACGCCCGGAGGGACGGCTATGGCTACACCTTC.